What follows are 25 T cell receptor beta chains derived from one specimen sequenced in a study of CD8 T cells in ankylosing spondylitis. Study results and limitations: The study identified a TCR beta motif of 7 or 8 highly homologous variants that appeared characteristic of ankylosing spondylitis blood.

TCRdb reprocessed the 5' RACE reads with MiXCR, giving one entry per CDR3 protein. In the table there are roughly 300,000 distinct CDR3 sequences, under 8.5% of which are singletons. These TCRs' antigens remain unknown. Sequencing was done on a sample of blood, either unsorted or a sorted T cell fraction (not recorded which). Source of these receptors: a male donor with ankylosing spondylitis.

This clonotype was seen a few times. The chain carries TRBV10-3 and TRBJ2-5; TRBD1 agrees at 7 bases. The CDR3 length is 19 residues. V was clipped by 3 bases and J by 4 bases; unmatched bases: 20. Germline V lookup: CDR1 ENHRY, CDR2 SYGVKD. The CDR3 DNA reads as TGTGCCATCAGTGAATGGGGAACAGGGGACGATCCTGTGCGAGAGACCCAGTACTTC. Protein sequence: CAISEWGTGDDPVRETQYF.

The V call is TRBV6-6, the J call TRBJ2-7, with 7 positions matching TRBD2. J was trimmed by 2 bases and V by 8 bases; bases with no gene match: 6. From germline, CDR1 is MNHNY and CDR2 SVGAGI (reference sequence). This CDR3 region has 13 residues. The CDR3 DNA follows: TGTGCCAGCTCCCTAGCGGAGGCCTACGAGCAGTACTTC. Its translation is CASSLAEAYEQYF.

This clonotype appeared many times. In DNA, the CDR3 is TGCAGCGTTGCACGTCGGACCCAGTACTTC. Amino acid sequence: CSVARRTQYF. This chain uses TRBV29-1 with TRBJ2-5; D is undetermined. There are 10 residues in the CDR3. Germline CDR1 reads SQVTM; CDR2 reads ANQGSEA. Trimming left V 4 bases short and J 7 bases short, with 7 bases between.

This clonotype has more than one count but fewer than ten. The rearrangement links TRBV7-9 to TRBJ2-3; 8 bases line up with TRBD2. The junction had 7 bases not matched to a gene; V was cut back by 5 bases and J by 3 bases. Germline loops: CDR1 SEHNR, CDR2 FQNEAQ (reference sequence). The CDR3 is made up of 15 amino acids. The CDR3, as DNA: TGTGCCAGCAGCATCCGGACTAGCTTGACAGATACGCAGTATTTT. Encoded protein: CASSIRTSLTDTQYF.

CDR3 in amino acids: CASSPTSGPHYEQYF. In DNA form, the CDR3 reads TGTGCCAGCAGCCCGACTAGCGGGCCTCACTACGAGCAGTACTTC. The chain employs TRBV7-9 and TRBJ2-7; TRBD2 matches 10 bases. The CDR3 length is 15 residues. Germline trimming cut 5 bases from V and 3 bases from J; bases unmatched to any gene: 7. Germline CDR1 reads SEHNR; CDR2 reads FQNEAQ (reference sequence).

The chain is built from TRBV5-1 and TRBJ2-7; 13 nucleotides agree with TRBD2. V was pared by 3 bases and J by 3 bases, with 3 bases of the junction left unmatched. This CDR3 comprises 15 residues. Per the germline V gene, CDR1 is SGHRS and CDR2 is YFSETQ. The chain's CDR3 is CASSWGTSGIYEQYF. CDR3 nucleotides: TGCGCCAGCAGCTGGGGGACTAGCGGGATCTACGAGCAGTACTTC.

This clonotype was counted many times. The chain recombines TRBV7-3 with TRBJ1-5, with TRBD1 matching 7 bases. CDR1 is SGHTA, CDR2 FQGTGA, per germline. The CDR3 contains 15 residues. The J segment lost 8 bases and the V segment lost 5 bases, leaving 12 bases of the junction unmatched. The CDR3 sequence: CASSKTGLLGEPQHF. The CDR3 nucleotides read TGTGCCAGCAGCAAGACAGGGCTCCTAGGTGAGCCCCAGCATTTT.

Ten or more counts support this clonotype. The V gene is TRBV5-1, the J gene TRBJ2-2, with a possible D match to TRBD1 (6 bases). The CDR3 runs 16 residues. CDR1 and CDR2 (germline): SGHRS, YFSETQ. The V and J ends lost 4 bases and 2 bases respectively, with 15 bases between them. CDR3 DNA: TGCGCCAGCAGCAACCTCCGGGACACCAACACCGGGGAGCTGTTTTTT. Amino acids: CASSNLRDTNTGELFF.

The V and J genes are TRBV5-1 and TRBJ2-1; 8 positions agree with TRBD2. The CDR3 length is 18 residues. V dropped 4 bases and J dropped 4; count of bases not matched to a gene: 16. Germline V lookup: CDR1 SGHRS, CDR2 YFSETQ. CDR3 in amino acids: CASSAGSSGTRQYNEQFF. In nucleotides, the CDR3 is TGCGCCAGCAGCGCAGGCAGTTCGGGGACTAGACAATACAATGAGCAGTTCTTC.

The V and J genes are TRBV28 and TRBJ2-7; D not resolved. Germline V gene data show CDR1 as MDHEN and CDR2 as SYDVKM. Trimming stripped 6 bases from V and 4 bases from J, with 13 bases between. This CDR3 is 13 amino acids long. The CDR3 is CASRPGARYEQYF. CDR3 coding DNA: TGTGCCAGCAGACCCGGAGCGCGGTACGAGCAGTACTTC.

Many counts were recorded for this clonotype. The limits of the CDR3 on the DNA are not certain, so only TCRdb's listed CDR3 is given. This chain links TRBV30 with TRBJ1-3; the D segment call TRBD1 is taken from the table without a DNA check. The germline CDR1 and CDR2 sequences are GTSNPN and SVGIG (reference sequence). The CDR3 spans 12 residues, counting both ends. CDR3 protein: CAWSVGRGSLYF.

This clonotype was seen a handful of times. The chain links TRBV24-1 to TRBJ2-1; TRBD2 might be the D (5 bases). The V end was cut by 4 bases, the J end by 10 bases, with 16 bases between. CDR1 is KGHDR, CDR2 SFDVKD, per germline. This CDR3 region has 14 residues. In nucleotides, the CDR3 is TGTGCCACCAGTGACGACGGGGTGAGTGCGGAGCAGTTCTTC. This codes for CATSDDGVSAEQFF.

This clonotype was observed a few times. This chain joins TRBV5-1 and TRBJ2-2; D gene unclear. Looked up from germline, CDR1 is SGHRS and CDR2 is YFSETQ. CDR3 length: 18 residues. V lost 0 bases to trimming and J lost 6 bases, with 21 bases between them. Here the CDR3 reads CASSLGPRGVTFPGELFF. CDR3 sequence (DNA): TGCGCCAGCAGCTTGGGTCCCAGAGGAGTAACCTTTCCCGGGGAGCTGTTTTTT.

The chain has TRBV10-2 and TRBJ2-3; perhaps TRBD1 as D (8 bases). Between the trimmed V and J ends, which lost 4 bases and 3 bases, there was a span of 23 bases. CDR1 and CDR2 from the germline V gene are WSHSY and SAAADI. The CDR3 runs to 18 residues. Here the CDR3 reads CASSVRGLGGRRTDTQYF. CDR3 DNA sequence: TGCGCCAGCAGTGTCAGGGGGCTTGGCGGGAGAAGGACAGATACGCAGTATTTT.

This clonotype was seen more than once but under ten times. This chain links TRBV20-1 with TRBJ2-5, with D possibly TRBD2 on 5 matching bases. This CDR3 region has 12 residues. Per the germline V gene, CDR1 is DFQATT and CDR2 is SNEGSKA (reference sequence). V lost 6 bases, J lost 1 base, and 9 bases lay in between. CDR3 loop: CSARATQETQYF. Written as DNA, the CDR3 is TGCAGTGCGAGGGCAACCCAAGAGACCCAGTACTTC.

This clonotype was seen a few times. The V and J genes are TRBV7-8 and TRBJ2-2, with unresolved D. V lost 5 bases and J lost 1, with 11 bases in between. The germline V gene encodes CDR1 SGHVS and CDR2 FQNEAQ. The CDR3 totals 15 residues. This chain's CDR3 is CASSSNRQNTGELFF. CDR3 nucleotides: TGTGCCAGCAGCAGCAACCGGCAGAACACCGGGGAGCTGTTTTTT.

Many counts were recorded for this clonotype. The V gene is TRBV7-2, the J gene TRBJ2-1; 7 nucleotides match TRBD2. Per the germline V gene, CDR1 is SGHTA and CDR2 is FQGNSA. The trim removed 1 base at V and 7 bases at J, leaving 7 bases unmatched. This CDR3 spans 15 amino acids. CDR3 sequence: CASSLVTSARNEQFF. Here the CDR3 DNA reads TGTGCCAGCAGCTTAGTTACTAGCGCTAGGAATGAGCAGTTCTTC.

The chain employs TRBV25-1 and TRBJ2-7; perhaps TRBD2 as D (6 bases). V was pared by 1 base and J by 2 bases, with 9 bases between. From germline, CDR1 is MGHDK and CDR2 SYGVNS. The CDR3 extends over 14 amino acids. The CDR3 sequence is CASSEWDLTYEQYF. The CDR3 nucleotides read TGTGCCAGCAGTGAATGGGACTTAACCTACGAGCAGTACTTC.

V is TRBV4-2 and J is TRBJ2-1; TRBD2 agrees at 9 bases. Germline V CDR1 and CDR2: LGHNA, YNFKEQ. The V segment lost 4 bases and the J segment 0 bases; nucleotides outside the gene matches: 4. This CDR3 is built from 16 residues. CDR3 DNA: TGTGCCAGCAGCCCCGAGACTAGCGGCTCCTACAATGAGCAGTTCTTC. Translation gives CASSPETSGSYNEQFF.

The rearrangement joins TRBV5-6 to TRBJ1-2; D call uncertain. Germline lookup yields CDR1 SGHDT and CDR2 YYEEEE. Trimming took off 5 bases at V and 13 bases at J, with 18 bases between the two ends. The CDR3 is 12 amino acids. The CDR3 loop reads CASSKLGRALTF. In DNA, the CDR3 is TGTGCCAGCAGTAAGCTTGGACGGGCCCTCACCTTC.

This clonotype was detected a few times. The chain combines TRBV24-1 with TRBJ2-5; 10 bases are a match to TRBD1. V dropped 9 bases and J dropped 2; count of bases not matched to a gene: 11. This CDR3 contains 16 residues. Germline V gene data show CDR1 as KGHDR and CDR2 as SFDVKD. CDR3 loop: CATSPGQGSFQETQYF. CDR3 DNA: TGTGCCACCTCTCCGGGACAGGGGTCATTTCAAGAGACCCAGTACTTC.

This clonotype was seen ten or more times. V is TRBV4-1 and J is TRBJ2-6; D remains ambiguous. Germline CDR1 reads MGHRA; CDR2 reads YSYEKL. The V end lost 0 bases, the J end lost 3 bases, and 9 bases lay between the germline ends. The CDR3 totals 16 residues. The CDR3: CASSQDGRVGANVLTF. CDR3 DNA: TGCGCCAGCAGCCAAGATGGACGAGTTGGGGCCAACGTCCTGACTTTC.

This clonotype was recorded many times. The CDR3 protein is CASSPSRIGFSGNTIYF. The CDR3 DNA sequence: TGTGCCAGCAGCCCCTCCCGGATCGGGTTCTCTGGAAACACCATATATTTT. The V gene is TRBV9, the J gene TRBJ1-3; D gene unclear. This CDR3 region has 17 residues. Deletions cut 4 bases from V and 0 bases from J, with 17 bases between. The germline CDR1 and CDR2 sequences are SGDLS and YYNGEE.

This clonotype was counted many times. This chain uses TRBV19 with TRBJ2-7; D is unresolved. This CDR3 contains 13 residues. The V gene lost 1 base and the J gene lost 4 bases, with 8 bases spanning the gap. Germline V CDR1 and CDR2: LNHDA, SQIVND (reference sequence). The CDR3 DNA reads TGTGCCAGTAGTATAGCCGAAAGGTACGAGCAGTACTTC. This gives the protein CASSIAERYEQYF.

J is TRBJ2-7 and V is TRBV7-8, with 11 bases matching TRBD1. Germline trimming cut 3 bases from V and 5 bases from J; bases unmatched to any gene: 9. Germline loops: CDR1 SGHVS, CDR2 FQNEAQ. This CDR3 has 16 residues. The CDR3 sequence: CASSFPGQGARDEQYF. For the CDR3, the DNA is TGTGCCAGCAGCTTCCCTGGACAGGGGGCTAGGGACGAGCAGTACTTC.